This entry concerns a single TCR beta chain. Its antigen is undetermined. Germline CDR1 reads SNHLY; CDR2 reads FYNNEI. Trimming took 6 bases from V and 8 from J, leaving 16 bases between them. This CDR3 region has 13 residues. This sample stems from a study of cytomegalovirus exposure and HLA in healthy donors. Primers: 60 Vbeta forward and 13 Jbeta reverse. TCRdb's copy holds only in-frame clones and misses some; the assay was immunoSEQ multiplex PCR. The data hold 100,000 to 150,000 clones, with about 76% observed a single time. Study results and limitations: Researchers reported that three CMV-associated chains were confirmed in vitro as CMV antigen-specific. What a later analysis showed was that several of the most significant clusters appeared linked to common viral pathogens. One later analysis reportedly identified an Asian-associated ancestry cluster that showed fewer N-insertions than the roughly 620-donor mean. Later examination showed HLA-associated TCR beta chains had greater clonal expansion than equally common others.

The sample consisted of PBMCs. The clonotype originates from a man aged 18 to 29 in good health and CMV-seronegative. V usage is TRBV2 and J usage is TRBJ1-1; D not certain. The CDR3 DNA sequence: TGTGCCAGCAGCGACTTTTTGGGTTCCGAAGCTTTCTTT. This codes for CASSDFLGSEAFF.